This TCR beta chain was documented in a study of blood T cell repertoires in COVID-19. For the study at large: Researchers got acute and convalescent COVID-19 samples from the United States, Italy and Spain.

This CDR3 has 19 amino acids. Unmatched junction bases numbered 16, after V lost 1 base and J lost 5 bases. Germline CDR1 and CDR2: LNHNV and YYDKDF (reference sequence). This table comes from immunoSEQ multiplex PCR, and its TCRdb copy is limited to in-frame clones, with some not included. The table lists about 460,000 clones, less than 90% of them singletons. The gene calls are TRBV15 and TRBJ1-5; 8 bases are shared with TRBD1. The sequence was collected from a woman in her fifties or sixties who had recovered from COVID-19. The sequenced sample was PBMCs or T cells enriched from blood (not recorded which). The CDR3 spells CATSRGLYPQGGTDQPQHF. Here the CDR3 DNA reads TGTGCCACCAGCAGAGGTTTGTACCCACAGGGGGGGACTGATCAGCCCCAGCATTTT. The complete variable domain, with remaining parts taken from reference TRBV15 and TRBJ1-5, reads DAMVIQNPRYQVTQFGKPVTLSCSQTLNHNVMYWYQQKSSQAPKLLFHYYDKDFNNEADTPDNFQSRRPNTSFCFLDIRSPGLGDTAMYLCATSRGLYPQGGTDQPQHFGDGTRLSIL.